This TCR beta chain was profiled in a study of blood T cell repertoires in COVID-19. Study-wide background: Specimens from acute and convalescent COVID-19 originated in the United States, Italy and Spain. PBMCs, B-cell-depleted T cells, or T cells provided the cDNA or gDNA that made up the material.

The CDR3 has 12 amino acids. Germline V gene sequence: CDR1 SGHTS, CDR2 YDEGEE. The germline V and J ends were trimmed by 4 bases and 3 bases, with 6 bases remaining between them. This clone has just a few counts. In the original workflow: Estimation of nucleated cell counts relied on the amplification of reference gene primers. Sequencing used immunoSEQ multiplex PCR; TCRdb keeps in-frame clones, though not all of them. The D gene and trimming were derived from the DNA, and the V and J assignments and clone size from that table. The sample lists about 120,000 clones, around 81% seen once, with about 2.1% in the top ten.

The source of this sequence is an older man with acute or convalescent COVID-19. The sequenced material came from peripheral blood. This chain joins TRBV5-8 and TRBJ2-3; no clear D gene. The CDR3 spells CASSRATDTQYF. The CDR3, as DNA: TGTGCCAGCAGCCGCGCGACAGATACGCAGTATTTT. Complete variable domain (other parts from reference TRBV5-8 and TRBJ2-3): EAGVTQSPTHLIKTRGQQATLRCSPISGHTSVYWYQQALGLGLQFLLWYDEGEERNRGNFPPRFSGRQFPNYSSELNVNALELEDSALYLCASSRATDTQYFGPGTRLTVL.